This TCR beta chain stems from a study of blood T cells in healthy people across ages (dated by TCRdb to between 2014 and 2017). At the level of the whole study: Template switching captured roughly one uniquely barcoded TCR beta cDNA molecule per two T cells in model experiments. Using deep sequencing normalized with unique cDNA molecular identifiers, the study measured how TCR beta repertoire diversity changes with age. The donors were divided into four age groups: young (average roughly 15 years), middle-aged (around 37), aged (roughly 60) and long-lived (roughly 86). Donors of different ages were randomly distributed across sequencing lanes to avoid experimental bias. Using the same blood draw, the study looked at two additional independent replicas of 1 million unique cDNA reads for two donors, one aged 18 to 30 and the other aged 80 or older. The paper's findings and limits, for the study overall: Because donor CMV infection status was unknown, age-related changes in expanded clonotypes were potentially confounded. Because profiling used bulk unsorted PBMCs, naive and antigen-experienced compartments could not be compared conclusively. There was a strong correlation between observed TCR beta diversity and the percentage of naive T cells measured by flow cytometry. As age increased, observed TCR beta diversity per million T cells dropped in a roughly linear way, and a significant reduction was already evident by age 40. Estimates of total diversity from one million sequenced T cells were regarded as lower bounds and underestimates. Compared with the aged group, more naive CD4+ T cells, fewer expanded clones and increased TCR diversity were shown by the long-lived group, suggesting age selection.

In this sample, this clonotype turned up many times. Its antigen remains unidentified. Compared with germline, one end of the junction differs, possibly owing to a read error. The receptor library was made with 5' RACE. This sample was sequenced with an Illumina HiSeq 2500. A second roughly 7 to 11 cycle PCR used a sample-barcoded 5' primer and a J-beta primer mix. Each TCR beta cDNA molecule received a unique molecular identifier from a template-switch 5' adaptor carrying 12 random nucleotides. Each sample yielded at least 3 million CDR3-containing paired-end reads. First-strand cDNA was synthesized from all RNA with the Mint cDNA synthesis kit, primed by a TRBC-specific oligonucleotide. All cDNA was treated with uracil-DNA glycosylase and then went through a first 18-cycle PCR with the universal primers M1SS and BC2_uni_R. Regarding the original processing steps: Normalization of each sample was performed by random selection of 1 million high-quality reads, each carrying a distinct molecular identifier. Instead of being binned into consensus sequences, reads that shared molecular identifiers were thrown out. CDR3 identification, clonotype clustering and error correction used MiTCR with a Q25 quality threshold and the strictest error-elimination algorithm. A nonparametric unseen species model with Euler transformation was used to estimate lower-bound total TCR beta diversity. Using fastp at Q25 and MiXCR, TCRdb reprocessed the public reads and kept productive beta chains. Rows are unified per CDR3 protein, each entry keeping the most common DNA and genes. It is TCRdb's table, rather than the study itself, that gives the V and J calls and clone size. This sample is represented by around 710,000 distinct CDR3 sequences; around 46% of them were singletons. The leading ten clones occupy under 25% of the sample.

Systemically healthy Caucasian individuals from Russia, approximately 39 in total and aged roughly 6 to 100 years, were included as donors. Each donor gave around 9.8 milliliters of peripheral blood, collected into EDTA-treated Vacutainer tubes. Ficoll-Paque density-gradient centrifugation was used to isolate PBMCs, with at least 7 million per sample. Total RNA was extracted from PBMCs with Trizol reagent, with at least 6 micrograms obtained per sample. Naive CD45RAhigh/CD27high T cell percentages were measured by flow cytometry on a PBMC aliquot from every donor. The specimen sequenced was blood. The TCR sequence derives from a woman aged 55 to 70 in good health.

The DNA is as follows: TGCGCCAGCAGCTTGGGGCTGGGCAACGAGCAGTACTTC. Its protein product is CASSLGLGNEQYF. The V gene is TRBV12-3 or TRBV12-4 and the J gene is TRBJ2-7; the best D guess is TRBD1, with 5 bases matching. The CDR3 contains 13 residues, cysteine and phenylalanine counted. Just the 39-base CDR3 DNA is kept, in frame starting at base 1.